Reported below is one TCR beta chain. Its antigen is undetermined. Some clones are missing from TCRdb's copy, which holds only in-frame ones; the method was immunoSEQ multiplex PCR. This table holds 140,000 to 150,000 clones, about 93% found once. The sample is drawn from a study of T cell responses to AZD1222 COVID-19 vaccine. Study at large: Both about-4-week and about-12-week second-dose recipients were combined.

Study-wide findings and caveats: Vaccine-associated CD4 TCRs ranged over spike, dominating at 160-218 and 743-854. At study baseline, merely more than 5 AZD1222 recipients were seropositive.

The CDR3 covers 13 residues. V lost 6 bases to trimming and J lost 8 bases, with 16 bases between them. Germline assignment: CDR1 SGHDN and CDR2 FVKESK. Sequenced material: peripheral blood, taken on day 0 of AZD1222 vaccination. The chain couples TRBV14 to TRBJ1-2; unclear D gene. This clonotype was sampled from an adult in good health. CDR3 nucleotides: TGTGCCAGCAGTCCAATGCTTGAACTCGGCTACACCTTC. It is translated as CASSPMLELGYTF.